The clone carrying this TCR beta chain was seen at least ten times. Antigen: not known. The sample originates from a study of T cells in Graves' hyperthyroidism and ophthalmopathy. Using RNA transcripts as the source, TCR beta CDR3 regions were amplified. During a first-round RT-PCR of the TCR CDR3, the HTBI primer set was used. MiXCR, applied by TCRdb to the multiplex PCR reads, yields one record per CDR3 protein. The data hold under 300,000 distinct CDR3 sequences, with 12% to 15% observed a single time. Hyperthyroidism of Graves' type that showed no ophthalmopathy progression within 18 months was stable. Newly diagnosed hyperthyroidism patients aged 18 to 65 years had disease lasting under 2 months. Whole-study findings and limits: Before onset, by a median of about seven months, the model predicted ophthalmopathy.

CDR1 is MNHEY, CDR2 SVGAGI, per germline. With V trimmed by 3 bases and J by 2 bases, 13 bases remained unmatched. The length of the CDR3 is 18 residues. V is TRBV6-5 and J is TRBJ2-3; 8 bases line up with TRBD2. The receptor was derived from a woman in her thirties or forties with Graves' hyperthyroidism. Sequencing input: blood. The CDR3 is CASSYQAGGPSYTDTQYF. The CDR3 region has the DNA TGTGCCAGCAGTTATCAGGCGGGAGGCCCATCGTACACAGATACGCAGTATTTT.